This TCR beta chain was retrieved from a study of CD8 T cells in ankylosing spondylitis. The study, taken as a whole, reports: Some of these motif variants have turned up before, in reports on reactive arthritis synovial fluid and blood. Typical of ankylosing spondylitis blood, it appeared, was a TCR beta motif of several highly homologous variants. Clones tied to disease were said to be significantly enriched in matched ankylosing spondylitis synovial fluid.

Each CDR3 protein is one row after TCRdb ran MiXCR on the 5' RACE reads. The sample has roughly 300,000 distinct CDR3 sequences, 6.5% to 10% seen once; the top ten hold roughly 15%. There are many counts of this clonotype. No antigen is known for it. In germline, CDR1 is MGHDK, CDR2 SYGVNS. The V gene end was trimmed by 5 bases and the J gene end by 4 bases; junction bases not matched to a gene: 11. The CDR3 runs 17 residues. The chain couples TRBV25-1 to TRBJ2-5; 12 bases match TRBD1. The TCR sequence derives from a male donor with ankylosing spondylitis. The sample taken for sequencing was blood, either unsorted or a sorted T cell fraction (not recorded which). CDR3 nucleotides: TGTGCCAGCAGTCCCCTAGTTGGGACAGGGGGCTTAGAGACCCAGTACTTC. Translation: CASSPLVGTGGLETQYF.